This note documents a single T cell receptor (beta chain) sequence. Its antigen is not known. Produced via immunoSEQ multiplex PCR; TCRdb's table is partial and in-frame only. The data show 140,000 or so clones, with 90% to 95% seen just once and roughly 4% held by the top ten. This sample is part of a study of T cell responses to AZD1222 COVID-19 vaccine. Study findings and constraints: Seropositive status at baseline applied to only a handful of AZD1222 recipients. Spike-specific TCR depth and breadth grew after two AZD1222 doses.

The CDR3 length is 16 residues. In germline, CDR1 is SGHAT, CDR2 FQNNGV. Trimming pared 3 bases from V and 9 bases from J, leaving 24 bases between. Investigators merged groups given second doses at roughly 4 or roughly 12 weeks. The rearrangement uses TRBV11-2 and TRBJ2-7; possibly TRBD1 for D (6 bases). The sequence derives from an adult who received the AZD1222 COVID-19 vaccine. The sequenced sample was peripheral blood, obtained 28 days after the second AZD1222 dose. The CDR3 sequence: CASSFSAGTTTGGQYF. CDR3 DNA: TGTGCCAGCAGCTTTAGTGCAGGGACAACTACCGGCGGGCAGTACTTC.